This T cell receptor beta chain was profiled in a study of T cells in Graves' hyperthyroidism and ophthalmopathy (dated by TCRdb to the late 2010s). Looking at the study overall: Peripheral blood samples were taken at the time of initial diagnosis, prior to any treatment. To identify TCR V-J signatures that set the groups apart, the researchers used a discovery cohort of about a hundred patients, made up of under 50 with Graves' ophthalmopathy and some 58 with stable Graves' hyperthyroidism. Prospective prediction of ophthalmopathy was tested in an independent validation cohort of 18 hyperthyroidism patients and roughly 16 patients who later progressed to ophthalmopathy. For training and testing, the 80 to 100 patients in the discovery cohort were randomly divided in a 7:3 ratio. In about 6 Graves' hyperthyroidism patients, the study also compared T-cell repertoires from thyroid tissue with T-cell repertoires from blood. Following sampling, methimazole starting at 30 mg daily was given to hyperthyroidism patients, and high-dose intravenous methylprednisolone was given to ophthalmopathy patients. According to the paper, TCR Vbeta CDR3 sequencing was carried out on some 130 peripheral blood samples, which came from approximately 43 ophthalmopathy, around 75 hyperthyroidism and some 17 progressor patients. Points the paper makes about the study in general: Most expanded thyroid clonotypes (frequency above 0.001) were also found in blood, which suggests that blood repertoires may mirror thyroid immune responses. Sample size was not statistically predetermined, and blinding of investigators to group allocation was not performed. In validation, the model predicted progression to ophthalmopathy with 65% to 71% sensitivity and 72% to 75% specificity, a median of 6.5 months before onset. A 13 V-J signature model separated ophthalmopathy from stable hyperthyroidism, with nearly 90% sensitivity and about 81% specificity in cross-validation and 80%/75% in testing.

From its cysteine to its phenylalanine, the CDR3 spans 15 amino acids. Kept here is only the CDR3 DNA, which spans 45 bases and is read in frame from base 1. The germline ends are 19 bases apart after V is trimmed by 6 bases and J by 5 bases. For CDR1 and CDR2, the germline V gene lists MDHEN and SYDVKM. The TCR beta CDR3 regions were amplified from the RNA transcripts. The TCR CDR3 was subjected to a first round of RT-PCR using the HTBI primer set and the Qiagen OneStep RT-PCR kit. Libraries were constructed in a second round of multiplex PCR, after which size selection and purification were performed. Paired-end sequencing of the libraries was performed with 100 bp reads on an Illumina HiSeq2000. The authors processed their data as follows. Raw data were processed with SOAPnuke, discarding reads with adapters, uncalled bases, mean Phred below 15, or no exact constant-primer or identifier match. COPE v1.2.5 was used to merge high-quality paired reads, and clonotypes were defined as unique nucleotide sequences. MiTCR v1.1 was used to align the clonotypes against IMGT TRBV, TRBD and TRBJ reference segments. The analysis included only V-J combinations with a frequency above 0.0001, which together covered around 99% of the repertoires. The TCS score was defined as the ratio of F50 (clonal expansion) to E x V (chaos), calculated using BLOSUM62-based TCRdist between CDR3 peptides within each V-J. Welch's t-statistics and random forest reduced around 510 V-J features to 13, which were used in a naive Bayes classifier (R e1071). The public reads were quality trimmed at Q25 with fastp and then assembled into clones with MiXCR by TCRdb, keeping productive beta chains. CDR3 protein sequences are deduplicated, and each keeps its most common genes and DNA. For this entry, the V and J calls and clone size follow TCRdb and not the study's own pipeline. This sample comprises about 350,000 distinct CDR3 sequences, approximately 18% of them detected only once. The top ten constitute more than 30% of the sample.

A remark on this clonotype: This receptor's antigen is unknown. One base away there is no much larger clone; base qualities are not given.

Hyperthyroidism patients were newly diagnosed, with disease duration under 2 months, and aged 18 to 65 years. The study excluded patients with uncontrolled infections, other autoimmune diseases, pregnancy or lactation. Diagnoses were based on clinical symptoms, serum thyroxine and TRAb, thyroid ultrasound and orbital computed tomography. For progressor patients, blood was drawn at the first diagnosis of hyperthyroidism, before any ophthalmopathy symptoms had appeared. Ficoll-Paque density gradient centrifugation was used to isolate PBMCs from about 10 ml of fresh peripheral blood. Progressor patients were initially diagnosed with Graves' hyperthyroidism and developed ophthalmopathy during follow-up. Total RNA was extracted with Trizol reagent, and quality was checked on an Agilent 2100 Bioanalyzer.

This TCR came from a young woman with Graves' hyperthyroidism that later progressed to Graves' ophthalmopathy. The chain employs TRBV28 and TRBJ1-2; the D gene remains uncertain. Sequencing used blood. The CDR3 is CASSIPKGNRYGYTF. The nucleotides read TGTGCCAGCAGCATCCCGAAGGGTAATCGATATGGCTACACCTTC.